The 12 T cell receptor beta chains below all came from one sample that was sequenced in a study of CD8 T cells in ankylosing spondylitis. TCRdb processed the 5' RACE reads anew with MiXCR; each CDR3 protein has one entry. The repertoire holds under 300,000 distinct CDR3 sequences, roughly a tenth seen once, with 5.5% to 8% in the top ten. The sample was blood, either unsorted or a sorted T cell fraction (not recorded which). The receptor set was obtained from a male donor with ankylosing spondylitis or in good health (not recorded which).

This clonotype was counted many times. The V call is TRBV5-1, the J call TRBJ1-1; D is undetermined. Looked up from germline, CDR1 is SGHRS and CDR2 is YFSETQ. This CDR3 region has 16 residues. V was pared by 0 bases and J by 4 bases, with 16 bases between. The CDR3 DNA reads as TGCGCCAGCAGCTTGGATCTTGTAGGGTCAGGCACTGAAGCTTTCTTT. Its protein product is CASSLDLVGSGTEAFF.

This clonotype occurred many times. The chain combines TRBV9 with TRBJ2-1; 11 bases match TRBD2. V shed 4 bases and J 9 bases; nucleotides not matched to a gene: 15. Germline loops: CDR1 SGDLS, CDR2 YYNGEE. CDR3 size: 17 residues. In DNA form, the CDR3 reads TGTGCCAGCAGCAATAGCGGGGGGGCAGCTCTTTCCACTGAGCAGTTCTTC. As protein: CASSNSGGAALSTEQFF.

This clonotype was observed at least ten times. V usage is TRBV6-5 and J usage is TRBJ2-1; 7 nucleotides line up with TRBD1. The ends lost 0 bases at V and 7 bases at J; junction bases unmatched: 6. CDR1 and CDR2 from the germline V gene are MNHEY and SVGAGI. The CDR3 spans 15 residues. In nucleotides, the CDR3 is TGTGCCAGCAGTTACTCGACAGGGTCAGGGAATGAGCAGTTCTTC. Protein sequence: CASSYSTGSGNEQFF.

The chain is built from TRBV6-2 or TRBV6-3 and TRBJ2-7; tentative D call: TRBD1 (6 bases). Germline V lookup: CDR1 MNHEY, CDR2 SVGEGT. This CDR3 is built from 12 residues. The V end lost 7 bases, the J end lost 6 bases, and 13 bases lay between the germline ends. CDR3 in DNA: TGTGCCAGCAATACGCAGGGGTTCGAGCAGTACTTC. As protein: CASNTQGFEQYF.

In its sample, this clonotype was seen many times. J is TRBJ2-1 and V is TRBV10-3, with 11 bases identical to TRBD2. The CDR3 runs to 14 residues. V lost 6 bases and J lost 13; bases outside the gene matches: 11. Germline V gene lookup returns CDR1 ENHRY and CDR2 SYGVKD. The CDR3 sequence is CAISPLAGDFSQFF. CDR3 coding DNA: TGTGCCATCAGCCCACTAGCGGGAGATTTTAGTCAGTTCTTC.

The V gene is TRBV2, the J gene TRBJ2-1, with TRBD2 as a possible D gene (6 bases). There are 13 residues in the CDR3. The V end was cut by 6 bases, the J end by 8 bases, with 14 bases between. The V gene's germline CDR1 is SNHLY and CDR2 FYNNEI. CDR3 DNA: TGTGCCAGCAGGCCGACACCGGGGGATGAGCAGTTCTTC. Translation: CASRPTPGDEQFF.

The rearrangement uses TRBV4-1 and TRBJ2-1, with TRBD1 matching over 7 bases. Per the germline V gene, CDR1 is MGHRA and CDR2 is YSYEKL. J was trimmed by 5 bases and V by 4 bases; bases with no gene match: 14. There are 17 residues in the CDR3. The CDR3 DNA is TGCGCCAGCAGCCGGTTCCCAATCCGGGACAGAAACAATGAGCAGTTCTTC. Translation gives CASSRFPIRDRNNEQFF.

The chain joins TRBV10-2 to TRBJ2-1; TRBD2 matches 14 bases. V shed 9 bases and J 7 bases; nucleotides not matched to a gene: 11. Germline V gene data show CDR1 as WSHSY and CDR2 as SAAADI. The CDR3 covers 16 residues. For the CDR3, the DNA is TGCGCCAGTCGGACTAGCGGGGGGCGTTTTACAAATGAGCAGTTCTTC. Translating gives CASRTSGGRFTNEQFF.

This sequence joins TRBV4-1 and TRBJ1-2; D is unclear. The germline V gene has CDR1 MGHRA and CDR2 YSYEKL. The CDR3 covers 13 residues. V was shortened by 1 base and J by 8 bases, with 11 bases between the two germline ends. The CDR3 protein is CASSQVRASGYTF. The CDR3 DNA follows: TGCGCCAGCAGCCAAGTTCGGGCTTCCGGCTACACCTTC.

The chain joins TRBV29-1 to TRBJ1-1; D remains ambiguous. This CDR3 region has 11 residues. The ends were cut back, 4 bases at V and 3 bases at J, with 6 bases in the middle. CDR1 and CDR2 from the germline V gene are SQVTM and ANQGSEA. CDR3 residues: CSVGVDTEAFF. The CDR3 DNA reads TGCAGCGTTGGCGTTGACACTGAAGCTTTCTTT.

This clonotype has ten or more counts. The chain uses TRBV24-1 and TRBJ2-2, with D possibly matching TRBD1 (5 bases). Germline lookup yields CDR1 KGHDR and CDR2 SFDVKD. The CDR3 covers 15 residues. Trimming stripped 3 bases from V and 3 bases from J, with 10 bases between. CDR3 protein: CATSDHRTHTGELFF. The CDR3 DNA reads as TGTGCCACCAGTGATCATAGGACACACACCGGGGAGCTGTTTTTT.

This clonotype was seen many times. The chain combines TRBV7-6 with TRBJ1-2; D not resolved. The CDR3 extends over 14 amino acids. Germline V gene sequence: CDR1 SGHVS, CDR2 FNYEAQ. Trimming pared 5 bases from V and 4 bases from J, leaving 14 bases between. Here the CDR3 DNA reads TGTGCCAGCAGCCCGAGGGAAGACCGCTATGGCTACACCTTC. Translated: CASSPREDRYGYTF.